This T cell receptor (beta chain) is drawn from a study of cytomegalovirus exposure and HLA in healthy donors. Study findings and constraints: In an earlier analysis, most TCR beta V segments were productive about 87% or about 30% of the time. According to a later analysis, most TCR beta chains associated with CMV appeared HLA-restricted.

About this clone: Its antigen is unidentified. Other DNA sequences in the sample encode the same CDR3.

PCR primers comprised 60 Vbeta and 13 Jbeta primers. TCRdb's copy holds only in-frame clones and misses some; the assay was immunoSEQ multiplex PCR. Of under 200,000 clones in the sample, roughly 79% were seen once. CDR1 is MDHEN and CDR2 is SYDVKM in the germline V gene. The V gene end was trimmed by 5 bases and the J gene end by 6 bases; junction bases not matched to a gene: 4. The CDR3 sequence is 12 residues long. The sequence was obtained from a woman between 45 and 60 years old in good health and CMV-seropositive. The chain uses TRBV28 and TRBJ2-7, with 7 bases lining up with TRBD1. The specimen sequenced was PBMCs. CDR3 in amino acids: CASSRTGGEQYF. The CDR3 DNA sequence: TGTGCCAGCAGTCGGACAGGAGGCGAGCAGTACTTC.